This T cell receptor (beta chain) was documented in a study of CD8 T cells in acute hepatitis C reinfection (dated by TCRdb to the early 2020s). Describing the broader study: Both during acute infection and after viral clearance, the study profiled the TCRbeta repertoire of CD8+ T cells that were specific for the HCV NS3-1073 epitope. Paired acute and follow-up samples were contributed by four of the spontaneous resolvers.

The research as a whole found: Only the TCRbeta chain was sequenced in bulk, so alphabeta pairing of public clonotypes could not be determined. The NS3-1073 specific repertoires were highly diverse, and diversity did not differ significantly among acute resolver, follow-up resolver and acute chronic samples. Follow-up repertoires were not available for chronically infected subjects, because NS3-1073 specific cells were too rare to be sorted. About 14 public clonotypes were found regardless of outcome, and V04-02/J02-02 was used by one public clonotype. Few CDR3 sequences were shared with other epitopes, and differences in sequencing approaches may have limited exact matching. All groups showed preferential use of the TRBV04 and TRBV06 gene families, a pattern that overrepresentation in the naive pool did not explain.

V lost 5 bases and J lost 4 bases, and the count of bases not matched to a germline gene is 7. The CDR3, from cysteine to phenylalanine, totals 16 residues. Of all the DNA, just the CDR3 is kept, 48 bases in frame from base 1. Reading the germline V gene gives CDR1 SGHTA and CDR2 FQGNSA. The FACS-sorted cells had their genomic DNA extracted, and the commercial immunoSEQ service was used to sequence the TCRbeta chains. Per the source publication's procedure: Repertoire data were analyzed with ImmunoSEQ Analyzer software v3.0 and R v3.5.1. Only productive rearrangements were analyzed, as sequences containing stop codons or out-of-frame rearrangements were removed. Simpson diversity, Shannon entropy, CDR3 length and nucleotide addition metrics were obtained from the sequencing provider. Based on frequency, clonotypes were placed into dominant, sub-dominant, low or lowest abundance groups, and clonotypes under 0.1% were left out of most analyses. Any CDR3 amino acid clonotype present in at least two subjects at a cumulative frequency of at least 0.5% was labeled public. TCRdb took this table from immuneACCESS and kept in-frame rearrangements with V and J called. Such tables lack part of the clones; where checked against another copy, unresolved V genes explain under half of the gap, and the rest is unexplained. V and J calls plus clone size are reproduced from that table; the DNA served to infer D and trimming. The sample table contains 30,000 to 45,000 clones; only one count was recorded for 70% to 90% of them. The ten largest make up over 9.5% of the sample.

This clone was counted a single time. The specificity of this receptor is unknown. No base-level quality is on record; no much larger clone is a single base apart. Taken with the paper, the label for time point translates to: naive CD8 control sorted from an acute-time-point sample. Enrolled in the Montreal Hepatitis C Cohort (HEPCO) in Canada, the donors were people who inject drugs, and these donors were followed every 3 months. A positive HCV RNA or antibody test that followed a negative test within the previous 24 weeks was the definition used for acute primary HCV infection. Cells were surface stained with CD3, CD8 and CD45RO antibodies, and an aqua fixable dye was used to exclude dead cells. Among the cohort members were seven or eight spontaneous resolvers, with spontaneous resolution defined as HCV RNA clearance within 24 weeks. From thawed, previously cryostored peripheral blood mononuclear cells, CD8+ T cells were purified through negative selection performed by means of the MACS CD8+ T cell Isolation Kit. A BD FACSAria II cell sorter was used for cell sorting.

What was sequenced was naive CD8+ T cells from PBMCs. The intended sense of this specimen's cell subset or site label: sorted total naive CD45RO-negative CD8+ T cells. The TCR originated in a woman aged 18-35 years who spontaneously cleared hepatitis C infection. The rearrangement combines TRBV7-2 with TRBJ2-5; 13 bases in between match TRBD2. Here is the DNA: TGTGCCAGCAGCCCCTGGACTAGCGGGAGTTTAGAGACCCAGTACTTC. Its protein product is CASSPWTSGSLETQYF.